Each of the 24 T cell receptor beta chains below was sequenced from the same sample in a study of blood T cell repertoires in COVID-19. Some clones are missing from TCRdb's copy, which holds only in-frame ones; the method was immunoSEQ multiplex PCR. This table has tens of thousands of clones, more than 70% appearing once. Sequencing was done on a sample of peripheral blood. The receptor set was obtained from a woman of 80 years or more in a cohort sampled during active or convalescent COVID-19.

The chain carries TRBV3-1 (or the pseudogene TRBV3-2) and TRBJ2-1; 7 bases align to TRBD1. Germline V gives CDR1 LGHDT, CDR2 YNNKEL (reference sequence). The CDR3 runs 14 residues. The V segment lost 3 bases and the J segment 8 bases; nucleotides outside the gene matches: 7. The chain's CDR3 is CASSHPRGSDEQFF. The CDR3 region has the DNA TGTGCCAGCAGCCACCCCAGGGGGAGTGATGAGCAGTTCTTC.

The rearrangement uses TRBV27 and TRBJ1-4, with a possible D match to TRBD1 (5 bases). The V end was cut by 8 bases, the J end by 7 bases, with 20 bases between. From germline, CDR1 is MNHEY and CDR2 SMNVEV (reference sequence). The CDR3 totals 15 residues. The CDR3 sequence is CASRPMTARGEKLFF. The CDR3 DNA is TGTGCCAGCCGACCGATGACAGCAAGAGGTGAAAAACTGTTTTTT. The full variable domain, its missing parts supplied by reference TRBV27 and TRBJ1-4, is EAQVTQNPRYLITVTGKKLTVTCSQNMNHEYMSWYRQDPGLGLRQIYYSMNVEVTDKGDVPEGYKVSRKEKRNFPLILESPSPNQTSLYFCASRPMTARGEKLFFGSGTQLSVL.

The chain carries TRBV6-5 and TRBJ2-5; tentatively, D is TRBD1 (5 bases). The V gene lost 6 bases and the J gene lost 2 bases, with 13 bases spanning the gap. The germline CDR1 and CDR2 sequences are MNHEY and SVGAGI. There are 14 residues in the CDR3. The chain's CDR3 is CASSWGPGQETQYF. CDR3 bases: TGTGCCAGCAGCTGGGGCCCAGGGCAAGAGACCCAGTACTTC.

The V and J genes are TRBV11-2 and TRBJ2-1; a weak D match, TRBD2 (5 bases). The V gene's germline CDR1 is SGHAT and CDR2 FQNNGV. The V end was cut by 6 bases, the J end by 8 bases, with 20 bases between. This CDR3 spans 15 amino acids. CDR3 DNA: TGTGCCAGCAGGGGGTTGGCCCGCGCGGGTCATGAGCAGTTCTTC. This gives the protein CASRGLARAGHEQFF.

V and J are TRBV19 and TRBJ2-2, with 9 bases matching TRBD2. Looked up from germline, CDR1 is LNHDA and CDR2 is SQIVND (reference sequence). The CDR3 sequence is 14 residues long. Trimming took 8 bases from V and 3 from J; bases not matched to a gene: 4. The CDR3 DNA is TGTGCCAGTCGCAGGACTAGCGACACCGGGGAGCTGTTTTTT. Its protein product is CASRRTSDTGELFF.

This chain joins TRBV15 and TRBJ1-6, with a possible D match to TRBD1 (5 bases). Germline CDR1 LNHNV, CDR2 YYDKDF (reference sequence). V was shortened by 0 bases and J by 9 bases, with 12 bases between the two germline ends. This CDR3 is 15 amino acids long. The CDR3 region has the DNA TGTGCCACCAGCAGAGACAGGGCTGGTGGTTCACCCCTCCACTTT. Its translation: CATSRDRAGGSPLHF.

The CDR3 DNA follows: TGTGCCACTCAAGGACAGGTTCAAGAGACCCAGTACTTC. As protein: CATQGQVQETQYF. This chain joins TRBV2 and TRBJ2-5; 7 positions agree with TRBD1. Germline lookup yields CDR1 SNHLY and CDR2 FYNNEI. This CDR3 comprises 13 residues. V dropped 10 bases and J dropped 2; count of bases not matched to a gene: 7.

The V call is TRBV10-3, the J call TRBJ2-2; 7 positions match TRBD1. Germline trimming cut 2 bases from V and 5 bases from J; bases unmatched to any gene: 2. This CDR3 region has 14 residues. CDR1 and CDR2 (germline): ENHRY, SYGVKD. CDR3 amino acids: CAISENRGTGELFF. The CDR3 nucleotides read TGTGCCATCAGTGAGAACAGGGGTACCGGGGAGCTGTTTTTT.

This chain uses TRBV19 with TRBJ1-5; D remains unclear. This CDR3 contains 14 residues. Germline assignment: CDR1 LNHDA and CDR2 SQIVND (reference sequence). With 5 bases removed from V and 5 bases from J, the gap between germline ends came to 13 bases. CDR3 protein: CASSAGARYQPQHF. The CDR3 DNA follows: TGTGCCAGTAGTGCGGGTGCCCGGTATCAGCCCCAGCATTTT.

The chain has TRBV6-5 and TRBJ1-1, with a weak D call TRBD1 (5 bases). The CDR3 totals 16 residues. V dropped 0 bases and J dropped 6 bases, with 17 bases sitting between them. CDR1 and CDR2 from the germline V gene are MNHEY and SVGAGI. The DNA of the CDR3 is TGTGCCAGCAGTTACTCGGGGCAGGGTTTAAGGTCTGAAGCTTTCTTT. This gives the protein CASSYSGQGLRSEAFF.

This chain uses TRBV4-2 with TRBJ1-1; D remains unclear. The CDR3 length is 14 residues. V shed 0 bases and J shed 1 base, with 6 bases lying between them. Germline V gene lookup returns CDR1 LGHNA and CDR2 YNFKEQ. The DNA of the CDR3 is TGTGCCAGCAGCCAAGATGCGGAGAACACTGAAGCTTTCTTT. This encodes CASSQDAENTEAFF.

CDR3 in amino acids: CSARDESRQFF. CDR3 sequence (DNA): TGCAGTGCTAGAGATGAATCGCGGCAGTTCTTC. J is TRBJ2-1 and V is TRBV20-1; D uncertain. CDR1 is DFQATT and CDR2 is SNEGSKA in the germline V gene (reference sequence). This CDR3 has 11 amino acids. Trimming removed 0 bases from V and 12 bases from J, with 9 bases in between.

The chain recombines TRBV5-8 with TRBJ2-5; D is possibly TRBD2 (7 bases). Trimming cost V 6 bases and J 4 bases, with 13 bases left between them. Germline CDR1 SGHTS, CDR2 YDEGEE. The CDR3 runs 13 residues. The CDR3 is CASTSGGPETQYF. The CDR3 nucleotides read TGTGCCAGCACCTCCGGGGGGCCAGAGACCCAGTACTTC.

The V call is TRBV29-1, the J call TRBJ2-2; TRBD1 might be the D (6 bases). Germline assignment: CDR1 SQVTM and CDR2 ANQGSEA. The germline V and J ends were trimmed by 2 bases and 5 bases, with 15 bases remaining between them. CDR3 length: 15 amino acids. The CDR3 nucleotides are TGCAGCGTTGAATTGGAGTCAGGGGATACCGGGGAGCTGTTTTTT. Residues: CSVELESGDTGELFF.

The chain is built from TRBV5-1 and TRBJ1-2; D is unclear. V shed 0 bases and J shed 7 bases, with 10 bases lying between them. The CDR3 loop spans 13 amino acids. Germline CDR1 SGHRS, CDR2 YFSETQ. CDR3 residues: CASSLGGVGGYTF. CDR3 in DNA: TGCGCCAGCAGCTTGGGCGGGGTAGGTGGCTACACCTTC.

The chain links TRBV2 to TRBJ1-5, with D possibly TRBD1 on 5 matching bases. The germline CDR1 and CDR2 sequences are SNHLY and FYNNEI. Trimming removed 4 bases from V and 1 base from J, with 8 bases in between. This CDR3 comprises 14 residues. Here the CDR3 reads CASSGTQSNQPQHF. In DNA form, the CDR3 reads TGTGCCAGCAGTGGGACACAGAGCAATCAGCCCCAGCATTTT.

V usage is TRBV28 and J usage is TRBJ1-5; the D gene is possibly TRBD1 (5 bases). This CDR3 is 14 amino acids long. Germline CDR1 MDHEN, CDR2 SYDVKM. V was clipped by 8 bases and J by 4 bases, with 15 bases between them. The DNA of the CDR3 is TGTGCCAGCGGGCCGGACAAGACTAATCAGCCCCAGCATTTT. Translated: CASGPDKTNQPQHF.

The chain has TRBV12-3 or TRBV12-4 and TRBJ1-1; D is uncertain. This CDR3 is built from 12 residues. Trimming left V 6 bases short and J 10 bases short, with 15 bases between. CDR3 DNA sequence: TGTGCCAGCAGCTCGTCCACATCTCGAGCTTTCTTT. Its translation is CASSSSTSRAFF.

This clone was recorded only once. This sequence joins TRBV30 and TRBJ1-2; a possible D gene is TRBD1 (6 bases). The germline V gene encodes CDR1 GTSNPN and CDR2 SVGIG (reference sequence). The length of the CDR3 is 13 residues. The V and J ends lost 5 bases and 2 bases respectively, with 12 bases between them. The CDR3, as DNA: TGTGCCTGGGCGCGGACAGACAACTATGGCTACACCTTC. This codes for CAWARTDNYGYTF.

The chain recombines TRBV4-1 with TRBJ2-1; the match to TRBD2 covers 10 bases. CDR1 is MGHRA and CDR2 is YSYEKL in the germline V gene. After removal of 1 base from V and 9 bases from J, the junction contained 18 bases not matched to a gene. The CDR3 consists of 19 residues. As DNA, the CDR3 is TGCGCCAGCAGCCAAGTCAGCGGGAGGGCCCTAACCGCCCGAGGTGAGCAGTTCTTC. This translates into CASSQVSGRALTARGEQFF.

V usage is TRBV7-9 and J usage is TRBJ2-1; D might be TRBD1 (5 bases). CDR1 and CDR2 from the germline V gene are SEHNR and FQNEAQ (reference sequence). This CDR3 contains 13 residues. V shed 2 bases and J shed 9 bases, with 11 bases lying between them. CDR3 loop: CASSLRGHGEQFF. The CDR3 coding sequence is TGTGCCAGCAGCTTAAGGGGTCACGGTGAGCAGTTCTTC.

The chain joins TRBV10-3 to TRBJ2-3; 10 nucleotides line up with TRBD1. This CDR3 has 15 residues. V was pared by 6 bases and J by 3 bases, with 6 bases of the junction left unmatched. The germline V gene has CDR1 ENHRY and CDR2 SYGVKD. DNA of the CDR3: TGTGCCATCAGGGACCCGGGACAGGGGACAGATACGCAGTATTTT. It encodes CAIRDPGQGTDTQYF.

The sample holds a few counts of this clone. For the CDR3, the DNA is TGTGCCAGCAGCGTAGCGGGACACCTTAACTATGGCTACACCTTC. Translation: CASSVAGHLNYGYTF. V gene TRBV9 combines with J gene TRBJ1-2; perhaps TRBD1 as D (6 bases). V dropped 0 bases and J dropped 1 base, with 10 bases sitting between them. The CDR3 is 15 residues long. Germline CDR1 reads SGDLS; CDR2 reads YYNGEE.

This sequence joins TRBV12-1 and TRBJ2-7; the table calls TRBD2, which could not be checked here. TRBV12-1 counts as a pseudogene. The CDR3 totals 14 residues. The CDR3 is CASSFLREPDEQYV. The CDR3 DNA reads TGTGCCAGCAGCTTCTTGCGGGAGCCCGACGAGCAGTACGTC.